Sequencing of this TCR beta chain was carried out in a study of blood T cell repertoires in COVID-19. Study information: Spain, Italy and the United States supplied samples that represented acute and convalescent COVID-19.

Authors' methods: Counts of nucleated cells, estimated from reference gene primer amplification, were obtained. This table comes from immunoSEQ multiplex PCR, and its TCRdb copy is limited to in-frame clones, with some not included. V and J calls and clone size are as listed in that table; D and trimming were resolved from the DNA. The data hold 50,000 or so clones, with about four fifths observed a single time. V lost 0 bases and J lost 5, with 20 bases in between. Looked up from germline, CDR1 is MNHEY and CDR2 is SMNVEV (reference sequence). This CDR3 has 17 amino acids. The specimen was peripheral blood. The receptor was derived from an older woman with acute or convalescent COVID-19. The chain links TRBV27 to TRBJ2-7; perhaps TRBD2 as D (5 bases). The CDR3: CASSLSGFRGNPNEQYF. Here the CDR3 DNA reads TGTGCCAGCAGTTTATCGGGGTTCCGAGGGAACCCTAACGAGCAGTACTTC.